This T cell receptor (beta chain) was obtained from a study of spatial heterogeneity in lung cancer. This clonotype was counted many times. Little can be read into the size of this beta chain, an off-target read in a library designed for alpha chains. The CDR3 covers 16 residues. V gave up 3 bases and J gave up 3 bases; unmatched junction bases: 8. Germline V gives CDR1 LGHNA, CDR2 YSLEER. TCRdb re-analysed the 5' RACE reads in MiXCR, keeping a single row per CDR3 protein. This table has about 14,000 distinct CDR3 sequences, around 5% appearing once. Time point denoted: sample taken at primary tumor resection. Unsorted tumor, nontumor lung tissue or cryopreserved PBMC supplied the whole RNA.

This TCR derives from a human donor with early-stage non-small cell lung cancer. The rearrangement joins TRBV4-3 to TRBJ2-1; 7 nucleotides match TRBD1. The source material was lung tumor tissue, sampled at surgery. CDR3 region: CASSQADRVLYNEQFF. CDR3 in DNA: TGCGCCAGCAGCCAGGCTGACAGGGTTCTCTACAATGAGCAGTTCTTC.